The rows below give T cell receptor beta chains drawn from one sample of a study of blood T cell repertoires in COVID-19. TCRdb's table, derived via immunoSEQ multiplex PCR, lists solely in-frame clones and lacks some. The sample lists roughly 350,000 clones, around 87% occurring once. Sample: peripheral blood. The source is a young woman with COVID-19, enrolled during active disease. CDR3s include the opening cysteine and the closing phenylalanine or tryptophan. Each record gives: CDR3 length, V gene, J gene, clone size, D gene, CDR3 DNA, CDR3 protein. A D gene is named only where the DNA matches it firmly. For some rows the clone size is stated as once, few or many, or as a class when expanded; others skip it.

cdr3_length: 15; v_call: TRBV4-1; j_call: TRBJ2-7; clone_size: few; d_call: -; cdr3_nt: TGCGCCAGCAGCCAAGACTCGGACACCTCCTACGAGCAGTACTTC; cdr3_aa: CASSQDSDTSYEQYF
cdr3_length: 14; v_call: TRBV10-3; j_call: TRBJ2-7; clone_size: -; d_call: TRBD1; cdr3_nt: TGTGCCATCAGTTCGAGACAGGGAAGGTACGAGCAGTACTTC; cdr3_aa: CAISSRQGRYEQYF
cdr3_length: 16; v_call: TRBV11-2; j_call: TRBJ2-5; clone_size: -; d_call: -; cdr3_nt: TGTGCCAGCAGCTTAGGCGGGTGGGGGCGCGGGGAGACCCAGTACTTC; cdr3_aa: CASSLGGWGRGETQYF
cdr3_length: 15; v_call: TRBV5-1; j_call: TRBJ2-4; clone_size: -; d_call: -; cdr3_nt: TGCGCCAGCAGCTCTGGGAGCTCCGGGGGTAGCATTCAGTACTTC; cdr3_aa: CASSSGSSGGSIQYF
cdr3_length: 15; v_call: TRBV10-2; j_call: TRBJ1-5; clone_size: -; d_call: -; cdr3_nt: TGCGCCAGCAGTGAGTCGTGGACTCAAAATCAGCCCCAGCATTTT; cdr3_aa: CASSESWTQNQPQHF
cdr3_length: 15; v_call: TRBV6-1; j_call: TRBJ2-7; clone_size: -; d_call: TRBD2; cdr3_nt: TGTGCCAGCAGTGAATTTAGCGGGAGTTTCTACGAGCAGTACTTC; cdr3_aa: CASSEFSGSFYEQYF
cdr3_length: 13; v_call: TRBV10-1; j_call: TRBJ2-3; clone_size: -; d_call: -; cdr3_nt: TGCGCCAGCAGTGAGTTCGGGACTGAGCCGCAGTATTTT; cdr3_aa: CASSEFGTEPQYF
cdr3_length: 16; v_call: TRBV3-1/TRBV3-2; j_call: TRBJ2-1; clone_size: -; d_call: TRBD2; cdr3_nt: TGTGCCAGCAGCCATGTCGGGACTAGCCCATTCAATGAGCAGTTCTTC; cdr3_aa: CASSHVGTSPFNEQFF
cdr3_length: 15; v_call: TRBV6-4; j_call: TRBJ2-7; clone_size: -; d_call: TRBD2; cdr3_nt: TGTGCCAGCCAGGCTGGTCCTAGCGGTCCTCTGGAGCAGTACTTC; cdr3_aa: CASQAGPSGPLEQYF
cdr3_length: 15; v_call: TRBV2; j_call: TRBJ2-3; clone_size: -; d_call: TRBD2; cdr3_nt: TGTGCCAGCAGTGGACTAGCGGGAGGGGCAGATACGCAGTATTTT; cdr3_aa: CASSGLAGGADTQYF
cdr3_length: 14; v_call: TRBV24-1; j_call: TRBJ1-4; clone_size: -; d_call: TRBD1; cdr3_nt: TGTGCCACCAGTACCGGGACAGCAAATGAAAAACTGTTTTTT; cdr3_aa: CATSTGTANEKLFF
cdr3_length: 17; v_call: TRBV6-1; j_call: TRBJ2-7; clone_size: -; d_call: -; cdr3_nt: TGTGCCAGCAGTGAAGCGCTTCCTACAGGGAGATCCTACGAGCAGTACTTC; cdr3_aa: CASSEALPTGRSYEQYF
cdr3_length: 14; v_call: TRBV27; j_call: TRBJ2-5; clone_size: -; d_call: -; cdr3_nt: TGTGCCAGCAGGCGCTCCGCAGGGGAAGAGACCCAGTACTTC; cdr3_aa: CASRRSAGEETQYF
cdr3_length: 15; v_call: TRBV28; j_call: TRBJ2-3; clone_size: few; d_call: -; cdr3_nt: TGTGCCAGCAGTTTAGGGCTAGCAACTGGAGATACGCAGTATTTT; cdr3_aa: CASSLGLATGDTQYF
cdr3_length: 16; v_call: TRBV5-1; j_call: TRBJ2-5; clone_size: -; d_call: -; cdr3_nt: TGCGCCAGCAGCTGGGGGGACAGAGGGGTTCGAGAGACCCAGTACTTC; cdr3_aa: CASSWGDRGVRETQYF
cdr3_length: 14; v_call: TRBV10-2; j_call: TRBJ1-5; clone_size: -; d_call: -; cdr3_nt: TGCGCCAGCAGTGGTCGGGGGATGGGTCAGCCCCAGCATTTT; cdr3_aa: CASSGRGMGQPQHF
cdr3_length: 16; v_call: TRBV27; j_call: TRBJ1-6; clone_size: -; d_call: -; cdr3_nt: TGTGCCAGCAGTTCGTTTAGATGGGGGGGGAATTCACCCCTCCACTTT; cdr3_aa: CASSSFRWGGNSPLHF
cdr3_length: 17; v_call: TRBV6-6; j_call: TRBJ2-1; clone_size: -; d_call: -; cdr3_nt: TGTGCCAGCAGTCAACGTTTGGGTAGCGGAGTCTACAATGAGCAGTTCTTC; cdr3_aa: CASSQRLGSGVYNEQFF
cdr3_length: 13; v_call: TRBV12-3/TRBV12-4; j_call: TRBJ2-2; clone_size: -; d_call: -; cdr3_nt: TGTGCCAGCAGAATGATCAGGGCCGGGGAGCTGTTTTTT; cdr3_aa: CASRMIRAGELFF
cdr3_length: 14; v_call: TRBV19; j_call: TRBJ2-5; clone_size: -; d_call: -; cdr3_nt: TGTGCCAGTAGTAATCAGGGGCGGGGGGAGACCCAGTACTTC; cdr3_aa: CASSNQGRGETQYF
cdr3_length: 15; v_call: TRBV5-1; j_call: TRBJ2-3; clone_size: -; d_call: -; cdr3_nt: TGCGCCAGCAGCTTACCGGCTAGCGCCGAAGATACGCAGTATTTT; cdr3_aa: CASSLPASAEDTQYF
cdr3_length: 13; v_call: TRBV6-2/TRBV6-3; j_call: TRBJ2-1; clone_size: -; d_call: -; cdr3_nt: TGTGCCAGCAGTTTGAATAGAGGCAATGAGCAGTTCTTC; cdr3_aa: CASSLNRGNEQFF
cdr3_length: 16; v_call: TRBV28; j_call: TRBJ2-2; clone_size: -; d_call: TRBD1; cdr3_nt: TGTGCCAGCAGTTTCCTGGACAGGCCGAACACCGGGGAGCTGTTTTTT; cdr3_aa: CASSFLDRPNTGELFF
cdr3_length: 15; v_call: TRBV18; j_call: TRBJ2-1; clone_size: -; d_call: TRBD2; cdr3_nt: TGTGCCAGCTCAGAAAATGGACTAGCGGGCAATGAGCAGTTCTTC; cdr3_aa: CASSENGLAGNEQFF
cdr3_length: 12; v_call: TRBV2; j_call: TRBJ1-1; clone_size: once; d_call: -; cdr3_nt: TGTGCCACCAGACAGGTCCGCACTGAAGCTTTCTTT; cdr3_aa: CATRQVRTEAFF
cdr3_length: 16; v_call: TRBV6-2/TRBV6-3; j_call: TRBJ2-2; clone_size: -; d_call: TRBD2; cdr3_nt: TGTGCCAGCAGTCTCCCGACTAGCGCGCACACCGGGGAGCTGTTTTTT; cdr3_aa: CASSLPTSAHTGELFF
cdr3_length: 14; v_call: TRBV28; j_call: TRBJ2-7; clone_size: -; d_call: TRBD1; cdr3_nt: TGTGCCAGCTCGCCGGGACAGGGGGCATACGAGCAGTACTTC; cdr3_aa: CASSPGQGAYEQYF
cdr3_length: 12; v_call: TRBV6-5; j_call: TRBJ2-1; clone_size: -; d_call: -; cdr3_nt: TGTGCCAGCAGTTATACCGGGGATGAGCAGTTCTTC; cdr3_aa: CASSYTGDEQFF
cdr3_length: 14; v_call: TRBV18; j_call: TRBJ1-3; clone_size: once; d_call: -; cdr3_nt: TGTGCCAGCTCACCAAACTTCTCTGGAAACACCATATATTTT; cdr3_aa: CASSPNFSGNTIYF
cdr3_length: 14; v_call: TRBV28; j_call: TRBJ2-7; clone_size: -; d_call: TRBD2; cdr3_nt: TGTGCCAGCAGTAGCGGGATCCTAACAATCGAGCAGTACTTC; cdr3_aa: CASSSGILTIEQYF
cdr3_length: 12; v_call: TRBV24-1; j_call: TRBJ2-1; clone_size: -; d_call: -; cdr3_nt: TGTGCCACCAGTGATTTCCAGGGTTGGCAGTTCTTC; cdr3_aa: CATSDFQGWQFF
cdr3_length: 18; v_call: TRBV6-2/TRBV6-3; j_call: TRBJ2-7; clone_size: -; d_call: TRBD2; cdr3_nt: TGTGCCAGCAGTTACCCGGGACTAGCGGGAGAAATGTCCTACGAGCAGTACTTC; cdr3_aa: CASSYPGLAGEMSYEQYF
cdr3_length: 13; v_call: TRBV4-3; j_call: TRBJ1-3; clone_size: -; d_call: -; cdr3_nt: TGCGCCAGCAGCCAACACTCTGGAAACACCATATATTTT; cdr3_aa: CASSQHSGNTIYF
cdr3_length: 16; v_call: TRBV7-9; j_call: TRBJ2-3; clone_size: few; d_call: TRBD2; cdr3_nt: TGTGCCAGCAGCTCTAGACTAGCGGGAGGGGCAGATACGCAGTATTTT; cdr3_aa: CASSSRLAGGADTQYF
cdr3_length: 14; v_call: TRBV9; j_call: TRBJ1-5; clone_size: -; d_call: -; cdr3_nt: TGTGCCAGCAGCGTAGGTGTAGGCAATCAGCCCCAGCATTTT; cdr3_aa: CASSVGVGNQPQHF
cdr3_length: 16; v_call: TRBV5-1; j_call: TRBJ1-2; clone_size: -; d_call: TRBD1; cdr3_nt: TGCGCCAGCAGCATATCGGGACAGGGGGCGGTATTTGGCTACACCTTC; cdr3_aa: CASSISGQGAVFGYTF
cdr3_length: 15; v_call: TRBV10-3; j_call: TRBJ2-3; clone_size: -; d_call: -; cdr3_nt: TGTGCGGGGGGGAGCCGGGGACAGGGCACAGATACGCAGTATTTT; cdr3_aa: CAGGSRGQGTDTQYF